This entry is about one TCR beta chain. Its antigen is unknown. The record originates from a study of cytomegalovirus exposure and HLA in healthy donors. As for the study in general: The study's early data release held roughly 91 million unique TCRs from HLA-typed donors. Study-level points and caveats: In vitro, a few CMV-associated chains proved specific for CMV antigens. Later on, a genetic analysis was performed. It linked a missense variant in DCLRE1C with V- and J-gene trimming of TCR beta.

Germline assignment: CDR1 SGHTA and CDR2 FQGNSA. The V end was cut by 2 bases, the J end by 7 bases, with 8 bases between. The CDR3 loop spans 13 amino acids. Researchers ran the PCR with 60 Vbeta and 13 Jbeta primers. Method: immunoSEQ multiplex PCR; TCRdb's copy keeps in-frame clones and lacks some. The table for this sample gives nearly 200,000 clones. The rearrangement links TRBV7-2 to TRBJ1-4; no definite D call. What was sequenced was PBMCs. The source is a boy aged 10-17 years in good health and CMV-seronegative. For the CDR3, the DNA is TGTGCCAGCAGCTTAATGTCAGGTGAAAAACTGTTTTTT. Encoded protein: CASSLMSGEKLFF.